What follows are 21 T cell receptor beta chains derived from one specimen sequenced in a study of preoperative IRX-2 immunotherapy in early breast cancer. Produced via immunoSEQ multiplex PCR; TCRdb's table is partial and in-frame only. The sample records 28,000 or so clones, around 90% being singletons. The treatment was: preoperative locoregional IRX-2 cytokine immunotherapy. This specimen was acquired from a patient treated with IRX-2 immunotherapy. The source of these receptors is a human donor with breast cancer.

V gene TRBV28 combines with J gene TRBJ2-2, with 7 bases aligning to TRBD1. The trim removed 5 bases at V and 6 bases at J, leaving 3 bases unmatched. Per germline, CDR1 MDHEN and CDR2 SYDVKM. The CDR3 has 13 residues. CDR3 nucleotide sequence: TGTGCCAGCAGTAACAGGGGTCCCGGGGAGCTGTTTTTT. It translates to CASSNRGPGELFF.

The V and J genes are TRBV5-6 and TRBJ2-3; D unresolved. The CDR3 has 13 residues. Trimming stripped 1 base from V and 3 bases from J, with 6 bases between. Germline CDR1 SGHDT, CDR2 YYEEEE. The CDR3 bases are TGTGCCAGCAGCTTGCGGGCGACAGATACGCAGTATTTT. It codes for CASSLRATDTQYF.

The V call is TRBV21-1, the J call TRBJ1-2; TRBD1 is the table's D call and was not checked against the DNA. TRBV21-1 is tagged as a pseudogene. The CDR3 has 15 residues. The CDR3 loop is CASTTWTSLGYGYTF. The DNA of the CDR3 is TGTGCCAGCACTACCTGGACATCCCTCGGCTATGGCTACACCTTC.

The chain has TRBV18 and TRBJ1-2, with a tentative D call TRBD1 (6 bases). The V gene's germline CDR1 is KGHSH and CDR2 LQKENI. Trimming took 2 bases from V and 7 from J, leaving 14 bases between them. This CDR3 has 14 residues. DNA for the CDR3: TGTGCCAGCTCACCATCAGGGGATCTTGGTGGCTACACCTTC. It encodes CASSPSGDLGGYTF. The entire variable domain, with the rest obtained from reference TRBV18 and TRBJ1-2, is as follows: NAGVMQNPRHLVRRRGQEARLRCSPMKGHSHVYWYRQLPEEGLKFMVYLQKENIIDESGMPKERFSAEFPKEGPSILRIQQVVRGDSAAYFCASSPSGDLGGYTFGSGTRLTVV.

This chain connects TRBV5-1 to TRBJ2-3; D is possibly TRBD2 (6 bases). Germline-derived CDR1 and CDR2 are SGHRS and YFSETQ. Trimming took off 1 base at V and 2 bases at J, with 14 bases between the two ends. The CDR3 loop spans 16 amino acids. CDR3 nucleotides: TGCGCCAGCAGCTTGTTCGGCGGAGGGACCACAGATACGCAGTATTTT. Amino acids: CASSLFGGGTTDTQYF.

The V call is TRBV4-2, the J call TRBJ1-5; weak D call: TRBD1 (5 bases). Germline V gives CDR1 LGHNA, CDR2 YNFKEQ. Trimming took 1 base from V and 3 from J, leaving 13 bases between them. CDR3 size: 16 residues. CDR3 sequence: CASSQGGNEYNQPQHF. The CDR3 bases are TGTGCCAGCAGCCAAGGGGGGAACGAGTACAATCAGCCCCAGCATTTT.

The chain is built from TRBV6-5 and TRBJ2-7, with D perhaps TRBD1 or TRBD2 (5 bases each). The CDR3 is 15 residues long. Germline values: CDR1 MNHEY, CDR2 SVGAGI. Trimming stripped 2 bases from V and 3 bases from J, with 14 bases between. The CDR3 here is CASSYQLIGGYEQYF. CDR3 nucleotide sequence: TGTGCCAGCAGTTACCAATTAATTGGGGGCTACGAGCAGTACTTC.

The gene calls are TRBV5-1 and TRBJ1-2, with TRBD1 matching over 7 bases. With 8 bases clipped from V and 2 bases from J, the junction kept 6 bases outside the gene matches. The CDR3 runs 13 residues. CDR1 and CDR2 (germline): SGHRS, YFSETQ. The CDR3 DNA reads as TGCGCCAGAAAACGGGACAGCAACTATGGCTACACCTTC. It is translated as CARKRDSNYGYTF.

The chain has TRBV4-1 and TRBJ2-1; TRBD1 might be the D (6 bases). V dropped 4 bases and J dropped 5 bases, with 15 bases sitting between them. Germline V gene data show CDR1 as MGHRA and CDR2 as YSYEKL. This CDR3 is built from 15 residues. The CDR3: CASSRGLGGHNEQFF. In nucleotides, the CDR3 is TGCGCCAGCAGCCGGGGCTTAGGGGGACACAATGAGCAGTTCTTC.

J is TRBJ2-5 and V is TRBV5-1; unclear D gene. This CDR3 is built from 13 residues. The germline gives CDR1 SGHRS, CDR2 YFSETQ. V lost 5 bases, J lost 4 bases, and 12 bases lay in between. The CDR3 DNA follows: TGCGCCAGCAGTGGTAATCTGGGAGAGACCCAGTACTTC. Translated: CASSGNLGETQYF.

The chain joins TRBV9 to TRBJ2-5, with 9 bases aligning to TRBD2. V gave up 0 bases and J gave up 1 base; unmatched junction bases: 7. Germline lookup yields CDR1 SGDLS and CDR2 YYNGEE. CDR3 length: 17 amino acids. DNA of the CDR3: TGTGCCAGCAGCGTAGGGTCGACTAGCGGATCCCAAGAGACCCAGTACTTC. Translation: CASSVGSTSGSQETQYF.

The rearrangement links TRBV25-1 to TRBJ1-2; D is unclear. The CDR3 is 14 residues long. Germline CDR1 reads MGHDK; CDR2 reads SYGVNS. V lost 3 bases to trimming and J lost 4 bases, with 12 bases between them. The CDR3 region is CASSDSSDLYGYTF. The DNA of the CDR3 is TGTGCCAGCAGTGACAGCTCCGACCTCTATGGCTACACCTTC.

This chain connects TRBV5-1 to TRBJ2-1; 9 nucleotides line up with TRBD1. Trimming removed 2 bases from V and 6 bases from J; junction bases left unmatched: 6. This CDR3 is built from 15 residues. Germline V gene lookup returns CDR1 SGHRS and CDR2 YFSETQ. The CDR3 is CASSFTGGAGNEQFF. In nucleotides, the CDR3 is TGCGCCAGCAGCTTCACAGGGGGCGCGGGCAATGAGCAGTTCTTC. Complete variable domain (other parts from reference TRBV5-1 and TRBJ2-1): KAGVTQTPRYLIKTRGQQVTLSCSPISGHRSVSWYQQTPGQGLQFLFEYFSETQRNKGNFPGRFSGRQFSNSRSEMNVSTLELGDSALYLCASSFTGGAGNEQFFGPGTRLTVL.

V and J are TRBV29-1 and TRBJ2-3; either TRBD1 or TRBD2 may supply D (5 bases each). The CDR3 spans 15 residues. Germline V CDR1 and CDR2: SQVTM, ANQGSEA. V lost 4 bases to trimming and J lost 4 bases, with 18 bases between them. The CDR3 loop reads CSVGHGARAPDTQYF. CDR3 DNA: TGCAGCGTTGGTCACGGGGCGCGGGCCCCAGATACGCAGTATTTT.

The rearrangement links TRBV28 to TRBJ1-2; D is undetermined. Trimming took off 6 bases at V and 10 bases at J, with 12 bases between the two ends. From germline, CDR1 is MDHEN and CDR2 SYDVKM. The CDR3 extends over 11 amino acids. The CDR3 is CASSFRWDYTF. The CDR3 bases are TGTGCCAGCAGCTTCAGGTGGGACTACACCTTC.

The chain has TRBV5-1 and TRBJ2-1, with 8 bases that match TRBD2. Germline values: CDR1 SGHRS, CDR2 YFSETQ. This CDR3 is built from 16 residues. Trimming at V came to 4 bases and at J to 6 bases, leaving 12 bases not matched to a gene. The CDR3 DNA reads TGCGCCAGCAGCCCCCGAGGCGGGGGGCCCGTCAATGAGCAGTTCTTC. This gives the protein CASSPRGGGPVNEQFF.

This sequence joins TRBV28 and TRBJ1-6; D gene uncertain. The germline V and J ends were trimmed by 7 bases and 4 bases, with 8 bases remaining between them. The CDR3 has 13 residues. CDR1 is MDHEN, CDR2 SYDVKM, per germline. CDR3 amino acids: CASKVGYNSPLHF. DNA for the CDR3: TGTGCCAGCAAAGTTGGGTATAATTCACCCCTCCACTTT.

The chain couples TRBV9 to TRBJ1-4, with D possibly TRBD1 on 5 matching bases. The CDR3 extends over 15 amino acids. Trimming took 5 bases from V and 2 from J, leaving 13 bases between them. The V gene's germline CDR1 is SGDLS and CDR2 YYNGEE. CDR3 loop: CASRKRQTTNEKLFF. The CDR3, as DNA: TGTGCCAGCAGAAAACGACAGACTACTAATGAAAAACTGTTTTTT.

This chain joins TRBV29-1 and TRBJ2-1; 10 positions agree with TRBD1. J was trimmed by 8 bases and V by 7 bases; bases with no gene match: 5. The CDR3 has 12 amino acids. Germline loops: CDR1 SQVTM, CDR2 ANQGSEA. This CDR3 is CSGGQGGHEQFF. The CDR3 nucleotides are TGCAGCGGTGGACAGGGGGGCCATGAGCAGTTCTTC.

The chain links TRBV5-1 to TRBJ2-5; TRBD1 aligns across 9 bases. Germline-derived CDR1 and CDR2 are SGHRS and YFSETQ. The CDR3 runs to 15 residues. V was pared by 1 base and J by 5 bases, with 6 bases of the junction left unmatched. CDR3 region: CASSLSGTGIETQYF. The CDR3 bases are TGCGCCAGCAGCTTGTCCGGGACAGGGATTGAGACCCAGTACTTC.

This chain links TRBV7-9 with TRBJ2-3, with 11 bases aligning to TRBD2. The length of the CDR3 is 16 residues. Germline CDR1 reads SEHNR; CDR2 reads FQNEAQ (reference sequence). With V trimmed by 5 bases and J by 1 base, 5 bases remained unmatched. Here the CDR3 DNA reads TGTGCCAGCAGCCTTAGACTAGCGGGGCGCACAGATACGCAGTATTTT. This translates into CASSLRLAGRTDTQYF.